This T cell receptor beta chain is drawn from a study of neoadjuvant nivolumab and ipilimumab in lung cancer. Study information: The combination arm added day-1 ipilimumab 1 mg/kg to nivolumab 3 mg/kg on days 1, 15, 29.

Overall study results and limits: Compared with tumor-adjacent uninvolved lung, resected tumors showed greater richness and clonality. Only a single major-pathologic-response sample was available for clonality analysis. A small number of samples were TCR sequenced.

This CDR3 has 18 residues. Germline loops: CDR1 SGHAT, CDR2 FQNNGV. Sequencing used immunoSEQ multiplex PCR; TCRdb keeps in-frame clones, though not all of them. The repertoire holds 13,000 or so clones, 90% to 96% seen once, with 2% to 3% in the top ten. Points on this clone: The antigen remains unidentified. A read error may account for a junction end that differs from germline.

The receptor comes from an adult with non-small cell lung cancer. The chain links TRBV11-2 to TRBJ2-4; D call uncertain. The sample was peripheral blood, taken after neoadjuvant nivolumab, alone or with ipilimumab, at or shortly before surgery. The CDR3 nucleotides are TGTGCCAGCAGTTTAGAACGGACGGCATCTCTCTCCAAAAACATTCAGTACTTC. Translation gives CASSLERTASLSKNIQYF.